This T cell receptor beta chain was recovered during a study of T-cell memory formation after mild COVID-19. V shed 8 bases and J shed 4 bases, with 18 bases lying between them. The CDR3 is made up of 15 amino acids. Germline-derived CDR1 and CDR2 are SGHVS and FQNEAQ. TCRdb reprocessed the 5' RACE reads with MiXCR, giving one entry per CDR3 protein. The sample shows around 150,000 distinct CDR3 sequences, about 14% of them seen only once. Sequencing used PBMCs or a T cell subset sorted from them (not recorded which). The chain uses TRBV7-8 and TRBJ1-5, with D tentatively TRBD1 (5 bases). The sequence was collected from an adult woman who had mild COVID-19 (a few samples of this study predate the infection). Cell type and time point are not known. The CDR3 region has the DNA TGTGCCAGCCGCAGGGAAGGTGGAGGGAATCAGCCCCAGCATTTT. Its translation: CASRREGGGNQPQHF.